This TCR beta chain was identified during a study of tumor and adjacent non-tumor tissue in lung cancer (dated by TCRdb to the late 2010s). Concerning the study at large: Of the cohort, over 9 patients had adenocarcinoma, 2 had squamous cell carcinoma and 1 had small cell lung cancer. Sequencing produced roughly 130 million productive TCRbeta reads in total, an average of approximately 3.9 million reads per sample. Ages among the 15 or so patients ranged from about 31 to 85 years, there were roughly ten men and 5 women, and disease was at TNM stage I to III. TCRbeta CDR3 sequencing was performed on about 30 paired specimens, with one tumor sample and one normal lung sample collected per patient. The study compared bulk TCRbeta repertoires from lung tumor tissue and matched distant non-tumor lung tissue of some 15 lung cancer patients. Paper-wide results and their limitations: Neither the sequencing platform nor unique molecular identifiers are mentioned in the methods. The cohort had only about 16 patients, and the authors noted that larger samples and more detailed clinical data are needed. Younger patients had significantly higher TCR diversity, and higher tumor TCR diversity was associated with shorter overall and disease-free survival. The top 100 clones made up a significantly larger cumulative share of the repertoire in normal lung than in tumor tissue. Significantly higher TCR diversity (inverse Simpson) was observed in tumor tissue than in normal lung tissue (roughly 390 vs 170, P = 0.0075, Mann-Whitney U test). Because peripheral blood was not sequenced, blood TCRbeta repertoires in the lung cancer patients of the study were not examined.

RNA was extracted from bulk unsorted tissue and checked for quality with a NanoDrop ND-1000 and an Agilent 2100. Distant non-tumor tissue taken more than 3 cm from the tumor edge was used as the normal lung sample. Donors were newly diagnosed lung cancer patients admitted for thoracic surgery in China between August and November 2014, without prior chemotherapy. Patients who had received previous radiotherapy or chemotherapy, or who had another concurrent cancer, were excluded from the study. Pieces of surgical tissue measuring roughly 1-2.3 cm3 were kept in RNAlater solution and stored at -80 degrees C until use. This clonotype was picked up a small number of times. The specificity of this receptor is unknown. A read error is possible here, since a much larger clone lies one base away. The receptor library was made with multiplex PCR. The sequencing machine was an Illumina HiSeq 2500. TCRbeta libraries were constructed through three rounds of nested PCR with primers (Table S4) according to protocols modified from ARM-PCR. Before sequencing, PCR products of 200-500 bp were cut from the gel and purified using the QIAquick gel extraction kit. On the study's bioinformatics: Reads were cleaned using Trimmomatic, were merged into complete CDR3 sequences using FLASH, and were assigned to V(D)J germline segments using MiTCR. Clonal diversity was computed as the inverse Simpson's index with VDJtools. In-frame sequences without a premature stop codon were defined as productive reads. The public reads were reanalyzed by TCRdb: fastp trimming at Q25, MiXCR alignment, in-frame beta chains only. Records with the same CDR3 protein are collapsed into one entry carrying the most frequent genes and DNA. The V and J calls shown here were made by TCRdb, not taken from the authors' results. The sample has nearly 50,000 distinct CDR3 sequences on record, more than 55% of them singletons. 30% of the sample is in the top ten clones.

CDR1 and CDR2, looked up from the germline V gene, are SGHDT and YYEEEE. V lost 0 bases and J lost 9 bases, and the count of bases not matched to a germline gene is 15. From the cysteine through the phenylalanine, the CDR3 covers 17 amino acids. The entry retains the CDR3 DNA only, 51 bases that are in frame from base 1. The sequencing input was distant non-tumor lung tissue. The sequence is built from TRBV5-6 and TRBJ2-5; 9 bases in between match TRBD1. This sequence was found in a woman in her 70s with non-small cell lung cancer. Read as DNA, the sequence is TGTGCCAGCAGCTTGGTTGATACAGGGGGCGATTTGGAGGCCCAGTACTTC. Translated, it reads CASSLVDTGGDLEAQYF. Extended through the reference TRBV5-6 and TRBJ2-5 proteins, this CDR3 yields the full variable domain: DAGVTQSPTHLIKTRGQQVTLRCSPKSGHDTVSWYQQALGQGPQFIFQYYEEEERQRGNFPDRFSGHQFPNYSSELNVNALLLGDSALYLCASSLVDTGGDLEAQYFGPGTRLLVL.